The sequence of this T cell receptor beta chain was determined in a study of regulatory T cells in long-lasting Graves disease. This sample's time point: persistent/refractory GD, antithyroid drugs over 5 years with positive TRAb. The TCR library was made from RNA that had been extracted from PBMCs in TRIzol. It was by American Thyroid Association guidelines that Graves' disease was diagnosed. Staff drew approximately 9.9 milliliters of peripheral blood into EDTA tubes. CDR1 GTSNPN and CDR2 SVGIG come from the germline V gene (reference sequence). The CDR3 has 14 amino acids. V dropped 2 bases and J dropped 3 bases, with 8 bases sitting between them. With iRepertoire HTBI primers and Arm-PCR of CDR3 regions, TCR beta libraries were built. TCRdb used MiXCR to reprocess the multiplex PCR reads, holding one entry per CDR3 protein. The repertoire consists of roughly 430,000 distinct CDR3 sequences, with 21% occurring once and the leading ten covering more than 13%.

This chain links TRBV30 with TRBJ2-6; D perhaps matches TRBD1 (5 bases). This material consisted of peripheral blood mononuclear cells (PBMCs), taken when the disease was refractory, from a patient treated with antithyroid drugs. This sequence originates from a female donor with Graves disease. CDR3 nucleotides: TGTGCCTGGAGTCAGGGTATTGGGGCCAACGTCCTGACTTTC. Translating it yields CAWSQGIGANVLTF. Based on the CDR3 plus reference TRBV30 and TRBJ2-6, the full variable domain is SQTIHQWPATLVQPVGSPLSLECTVEGTSNPNLYWYRQAAGRGLQLLFYSVGIGQISSEVPQNLSASRPQDRQFILSSKKLLLSDSGFYLCAWSQGIGANVLTFGAGSRLTVL.